This TCR beta chain was retrieved from a study of blood T cell repertoires in COVID-19 (dated by TCRdb to the early 2020s). General notes on the study: Samples from collaborators originated in the United States, Italy and Spain and spanned both the acute and convalescent phases of COVID-19. Deeply sampled blood TCRbeta repertoires from subjects exposed to, actively infected with, or recovered from COVID-19 were included in the dataset. The prospective study material was composed of cDNA or gDNA derived from T cells, B-cell-depleted T cells, or PBMCs. Where HLA class I and class II types were available, the types were taken from metadata supplied by the sample provider, not from assay-based typing. Sample metadata almost always included a de-identified subject ID, COVID-19 status, age in years and sex. The repertoires were released in a freely available public database meant as a resource for research on the immune response to SARS-CoV-2. Samples came from the ongoing ImmuneRACE study (first 160 participants) plus 1,254 subjects from 6 global collaborators.

There are 14 amino acids in the CDR3, from cysteine to phenylalanine inclusive. CDR3 DNA is the only sequence kept; it has 42 bases, read in frame from the first base. Via the germline V gene, CDR1 is MNHEY and CDR2 SVGAGI. Cut back by 5 bases and 5 bases, the V and J ends lie 12 bases apart. One collaborating source in Seattle enrolled patients while the patients were actively infected and followed the patients over time throughout the course of disease. Each collaborating institution followed its own protocols to collect whole blood in K2EDTA tubes. For TCRbeta analysis, collaborators shipped samples as frozen whole blood, isolated PBMCs, or DNA extracted from either of those sample types. The study at large found these results: Clinical and demographic metadata were provided uncurated, with the amount varying by source and participant.

Note on this clone: Its antigen specificity is not known. Per-nucleotide qualities are absent, and no much larger clonotype sits a single base away.

TCRbeta CDR3 regions were amplified from genomic DNA using the immunoSEQ Assay, a bias-controlled multiplex PCR. The authors processed their data as follows. Nucleated cell counts per sample were estimated from amplification of reference gene primers within the assay. Sequence reads were collapsed and filtered to measure the absolute abundance of every unique TCRbeta CDR3 rearrangement. For each sample, productive Simpson clonality was calculated as the square root of Simpson's diversity index across productive rearrangements. This immuneACCESS table, as held by TCRdb, lists in-frame sequences with V and J called but not all clones. Of the missing ones, under half trace to an unresolved V gene in checked studies; the others have no known cause. Clone size and the V and J calls come from that table; the DNA yielded D and trimming. The sample table records 390,000 or so clones; around 90% of these occur just once. Less than 3.5% of the sample rests with the top ten.

The sequence links TRBV6-5 to TRBJ2-2; possibly the D gene is TRBD1, per 6 matching bases. Input material: peripheral blood. This TCR was recovered from a woman aged 25 to 45 with COVID-19, enrolled during active disease. The CDR3 protein sequence reads: CASSPPTGTGELFF. The base sequence is TGTGCCAGCAGTCCCCCAACAGGGACCGGGGAGCTGTTTTTT.